The clone carrying this T cell receptor beta chain was counted a few times. Its specificity is not known. The entry originates in a study of T cells in Graves' hyperthyroidism and ophthalmopathy. Study observations and caveats: Most clonotypes expanded in the thyroid (above 0.001) were also present in blood.

Patients with uncontrolled infections, other autoimmune diseases, pregnancy or lactation were excluded. The CDR3 totals 14 residues. V lost 0 bases and J lost 3; bases outside the gene matches: 5. Germline assignment: CDR1 GTSNPN and CDR2 SVGIG (reference sequence). TCR beta CDR3 sequences were amplified from RNA transcripts. Using the HTBI primer set, a first-round RT-PCR was run on the TCR CDR3. TCRdb re-derived calls from the multiplex PCR reads in MiXCR, one entry per CDR3 protein. The sample yields hundreds of thousands of distinct CDR3 sequences, 11% to 15% seen once. The sequence came from a man aged 50 or older with Graves' ophthalmopathy. The chain uses TRBV30 and TRBJ2-7; 7 bases line up with TRBD2. Input material: blood. The CDR3 nucleotides are TGTGCCTGGAGTGTGGTAGCGGGTTTCTACGAGCAGTACTTC. Its translation: CAWSVVAGFYEQYF.